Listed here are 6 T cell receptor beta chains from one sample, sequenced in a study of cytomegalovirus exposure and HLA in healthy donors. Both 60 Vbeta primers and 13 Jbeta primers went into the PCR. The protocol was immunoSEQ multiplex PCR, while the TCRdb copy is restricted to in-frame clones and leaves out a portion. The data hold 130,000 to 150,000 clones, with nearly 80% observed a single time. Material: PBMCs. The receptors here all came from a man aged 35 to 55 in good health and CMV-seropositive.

The CDR3 loop reads CASSLNVGTMWDEQYF. CDR3 in DNA: TGTGCCAGCAGCTTAAATGTAGGGACTATGTGGGACGAGCAGTACTTC. The rearrangement uses TRBV7-6 and TRBJ2-7; TRBD2 agrees at 7 bases. This CDR3 region has 16 residues. The germline V gene encodes CDR1 SGHVS and CDR2 FNYEAQ. The J segment lost 5 bases and the V segment lost 2 bases, leaving 12 bases of the junction unmatched. Full variable domain (missing parts from reference TRBV7-6 and TRBJ2-7): GAGVSQSPRYKVTKRGQDVALRCDPISGHVSLYWYRQALGQGPEFLTYFNYEAQQDKSGLPNDRFSAERPEGSISTLTIQRTEQRDSAMYRCASSLNVGTMWDEQYFGPGTRLTVT.

The DNA for the CDR3 is TGTGCCAGCAGTTACAGGAGGGGACTAAACTACGAGCAGTACTTC. Translating it yields CASSYRRGLNYEQYF. V gene TRBV6-5 combines with J gene TRBJ2-7; 7 bases match TRBD2. The V and J ends lost 2 bases and 3 bases, in that order; junction bases with no gene match: 7. Germline CDR1 is MNHEY and CDR2 is SVGAGI. The CDR3 has 15 amino acids.

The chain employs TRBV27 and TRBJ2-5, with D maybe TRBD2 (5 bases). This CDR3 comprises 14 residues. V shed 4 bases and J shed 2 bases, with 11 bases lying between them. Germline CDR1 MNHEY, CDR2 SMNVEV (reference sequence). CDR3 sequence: CASSSRTEQETQYF. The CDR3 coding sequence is TGTGCCAGCAGTTCGAGGACTGAACAAGAGACCCAGTACTTC.

DNA of the CDR3: TGTGCCTGGAAGAGGCTGAACACTGAAGCTTTCTTT. Encoded protein: CAWKRLNTEAFF. The chain uses TRBV30 and TRBJ1-1, with D hard to call. Looked up from germline, CDR1 is GTSNPN and CDR2 is SVGIG (reference sequence). V was shortened by 4 bases and J by 0 bases, with 6 bases between the two germline ends. There are 12 residues in the CDR3. The full variable domain, its missing parts supplied by reference TRBV30 and TRBJ1-1, is SQTIHQWPATLVQPVGSPLSLECTVEGTSNPNLYWYRQAAGRGLQLLFYSVGIGQISSEVPQNLSASRPQDRQFILSSKKLLLSDSGFYLCAWKRLNTEAFFGQGTRLTVV.

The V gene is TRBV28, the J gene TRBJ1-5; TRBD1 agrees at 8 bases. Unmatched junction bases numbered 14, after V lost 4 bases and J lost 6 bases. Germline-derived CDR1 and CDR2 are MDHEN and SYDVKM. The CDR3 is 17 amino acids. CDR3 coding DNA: TGTGCCAGCAGTTCACCCGCCGGACAGGGCCGAGGTCAGCCCCAGCATTTT. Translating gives CASSSPAGQGRGQPQHF.

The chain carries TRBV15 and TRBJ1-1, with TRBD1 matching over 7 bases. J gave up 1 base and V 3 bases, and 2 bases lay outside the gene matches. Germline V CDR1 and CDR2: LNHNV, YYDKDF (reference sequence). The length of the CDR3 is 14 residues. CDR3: CATSSRQGNTEAFF. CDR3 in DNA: TGTGCCACCAGCAGTAGACAGGGGAACACTGAAGCTTTCTTT. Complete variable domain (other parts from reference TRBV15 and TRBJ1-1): DAMVIQNPRYQVTQFGKPVTLSCSQTLNHNVMYWYQQKSSQAPKLLFHYYDKDFNNEADTPDNFQSRRPNTSFCFLDIRSPGLGDTAMYLCATSSRQGNTEAFFGQGTRLTVV.